Listed below are T cell receptor beta chains from one sample, sequenced in a study of blood T cell repertoires in COVID-19. Profiling relied on immunoSEQ multiplex PCR, and the TCRdb table lists in-frame clones only, not all of them. The table lists 180,000 or so clones, roughly 84% of them singletons, with around 10% in the top ten. Sequences were obtained from peripheral blood. The origin of the receptors is a woman over 75 with acute or convalescent COVID-19. The CDR3 runs from the conserved cysteine through the conserved F or W. Each record gives: V gene, J gene, clone size, D gene, CDR3 DNA, CDR3 protein. A D gene is named only where the DNA matches it firmly. Only some rows state a clone size, as once, few, many or a class for expanded clones.

TRBV12-5	TRBJ1-1	NA	NA	TGTGCTAGTGGTTTGCCGAGGACAGCTGAAGCTTTCTTT	CASGLPRTAEAFF
TRBV7-8	TRBJ1-1	few	NA	TGTGCCAGCAGCTACAGGGATAACACTGAAGCTTTCTTT	CASSYRDNTEAFF
TRBV5-1	TRBJ2-5	NA	NA	TGCGCCAGCAGGTTGACTGAGACCCAGTACTTC	CASRLTETQYF
TRBV12-3/TRBV12-4	TRBJ1-5	NA	NA	TGTGCCAGCAGTTTAAACAGAGATCAGCCCCAGCATTTT	CASSLNRDQPQHF
TRBV29-1	TRBJ2-7	NA	NA	TGCAGCGTTGCTACTGGGGCGGCCTACGAGCAGTACTTC	CSVATGAAYEQYF
TRBV2	TRBJ1-2	NA	NA	TGTGCCAGCAGTGAGAAGAGCTATGGCTACACCTTC	CASSEKSYGYTF
TRBV10-3	TRBJ1-2	NA	TRBD1	TGTGCCATCAGTGGAACAGGGGAAGAGACTAACTATGGCTACACCTTC	CAISGTGEETNYGYTF
TRBV13	TRBJ1-3	NA	NA	TGTGCCAGCAGTAATGCGGCGGCCTCTGGAAACACCATATATTTT	CASSNAAASGNTIYF
TRBV5-6	TRBJ2-7	NA	NA	TGTGCCAGCAGCTTGCCTACCGATATCAACGAAAAGTACTTC	CASSLPTDINEKYF
TRBV18	TRBJ1-1	NA	TRBD1	TGTGCCAGCTCACCTTATATGGACAGGGAAGCTTTCTTT	CASSPYMDREAFF
TRBV2	TRBJ1-1	NA	NA	TGTGCCAGCAGGGCCCGCACTGAAGCTTTCTTT	CASRARTEAFF
TRBV6-5	TRBJ2-7	NA	TRBD2	TGTGCCAGCAGTTACTCCGGGACTAGTTCTTACGAGCAGTACTTC	CASSYSGTSSYEQYF
TRBV5-6	TRBJ1-1	NA	TRBD1	TGTGCCAGCAGCCATGGGAACAGGGGACCTGAAGCTTTCTTT	CASSHGNRGPEAFF
TRBV2	TRBJ1-5	NA	NA	TGTGCCAGCAGAAGGGGTAGCAATCAGCCCCAGCATTTT	CASRRGSNQPQHF
TRBV7-9	TRBJ1-3	NA	NA	TGTGCCAGCAGCTTAGGCAGGGCCACGAACACCATATATTTT	CASSLGRATNTIYF
TRBV7-6	TRBJ2-5	NA	TRBD1	TGTGCCAGCAGCCTTGGACAGGGGAATTGGGAGACCCAGTACTTC	CASSLGQGNWETQYF
TRBV2	TRBJ2-1	NA	TRBD2	TGTGCCAGCAGTTTTCACAGCGGGAGGACTTACAATGAGCAGTTCTTC	CASSFHSGRTYNEQFF
TRBV6-5	TRBJ1-2	NA	TRBD1	TGTGCCAGCAGTCAAACAGGGGACCTGTACTATGGCTACACCTTC	CASSQTGDLYYGYTF
TRBV30	TRBJ1-1	NA	TRBD1	TGTGCCTGGGAGACACAGGGGTCGAACACTGAAGCTTTCTTT	CAWETQGSNTEAFF
TRBV6-2/TRBV6-3	TRBJ2-5	NA	NA	TGTGCCAGCAGTTACTTCCCGTCGGAGACCCAGTACTTC	CASSYFPSETQYF
TRBV27	TRBJ2-7	NA	TRBD1	TGTGCCAGCAGGTCGGGACAGGGTGAGCAGTACTTC	CASRSGQGEQYF
TRBV6-5	TRBJ1-3	NA	NA	TGTGCCGGAGGACCCGGGGGCTCTGGAAACACCATATATTTT	CAGGPGGSGNTIYF
TRBV19	TRBJ1-1	once	TRBD1	TGTGCCAGTAGTATAAGCCAGGGGGCAAGGATATCCACTGAAGCTTTCTTT	CASSISQGARISTEAFF
TRBV3-1/TRBV3-2	TRBJ1-3	NA	NA	TGTGCCAGCAGCCCGCCCGTGGAGACGCGAAACACCATATATTTT	CASSPPVETRNTIYF
TRBV7-8	TRBJ2-7	NA	TRBD1	TGTGCCAGCAGCTCCACAGGGGGCGCCGCCTACGAGCAGTACTTC	CASSSTGGAAYEQYF
TRBV11-2	TRBJ1-1	NA	NA	TGTGCCAGCAGCTACATTCACAGGGACACTGAAGCTTTCTTT	CASSYIHRDTEAFF
TRBV29-1	TRBJ2-5	NA	TRBD1	TGCAGCGTTGGAGCAGGGGGCCTGGAGACCCAGTACTTC	CSVGAGGLETQYF
TRBV25-1	TRBJ2-7	NA	TRBD1	TGTGCCAGCAGTGAACTCGACAGGGCCCCCTACGAGCAGTACTTC	CASSELDRAPYEQYF
TRBV12-3/TRBV12-4	TRBJ1-1	NA	NA	TGTGCCAGCACCCTCGGTTCCAACACTGAAGCTTTCTTT	CASTLGSNTEAFF
TRBV5-4	TRBJ2-1	NA	TRBD1	TGTGCCAGCAGGACCAGGGACAGAGTGTTCTTC	CASRTRDRVFF
TRBV6-1	TRBJ2-2	once	TRBD1	TGTGCCAGCAGTGAGCTGACAGGGGGCACCGGGGAGCTGTTTTTT	CASSELTGGTGELFF
TRBV19	TRBJ2-5	NA	NA	TGTGCCAGTAGTCCTCCGGGACTTGGGGAGACCCAGTACTTC	CASSPPGLGETQYF
TRBV7-9	TRBJ2-3	NA	NA	TGTGCCAGCAGCTTAGGTGGAGGGCGCACAGATACGCAGTATTTT	CASSLGGGRTDTQYF
TRBV7-2	TRBJ2-5	NA	NA	TGTGCCAGCAGCTTAGCTACCAGGGTCCAAGAGACCCAGTACTTC	CASSLATRVQETQYF
TRBV2	TRBJ2-3	NA	TRBD2	TGTGCCAGCAGTGAAACTAGCGGGAGGCCTAGCACAGATACGCAGTATTTT	CASSETSGRPSTDTQYF
TRBV27	TRBJ2-1	NA	TRBD2	TGTGCCAGCAGTGCCGGGACTAGTAACAATGAGCAGTTCTTC	CASSAGTSNNEQFF
TRBV19	TRBJ2-7	once	TRBD2	TGTGCCAGTAGTGGCGTGGGACTAGCGGCCTACGAGCAGTACTTC	CASSGVGLAAYEQYF
TRBV6-5	TRBJ2-5	NA	NA	TGTGCCAGCAGCCTACAGGGCCCTGGGGAGACCCAGTACTTC	CASSLQGPGETQYF
TRBV19	TRBJ2-1	NA	NA	TGTGCCAGTAGGTGGGCGATGGGCTCCTACAATGAGCAGTTCTTC	CASRWAMGSYNEQFF
TRBV6-4	TRBJ2-1	NA	NA	TGTGCCAGCAGCCGGTCAGGGCTCCTAAATGAGCAGTTCTTC	CASSRSGLLNEQFF
TRBV7-6	TRBJ1-1	few	NA	TGTGCCAGCCGTGCAGGGCCGGACACTGAAGCTTTCTTT	CASRAGPDTEAFF
TRBV20-1	TRBJ1-1	few	NA	TGCAGTGCTAGTCCCGGGGGAAGGCCTGAAGCTTTCTTT	CSASPGGRPEAFF
TRBV10-3	TRBJ1-5	NA	NA	TGTGCCATCAGTGATGGGAGGGAGCAGCCCCAGCATTTT	CAISDGREQPQHF
TRBV19	TRBJ1-2	NA	TRBD1	TGTGCCAGTAGTACCCGACAGGGCCATGGCTACACCTTC	CASSTRQGHGYTF
TRBV5-1	TRBJ1-4	NA	TRBD1	TGCGCCAGCAGCTTGGGACAGGGTAGGGAAAAACTGTTTTTT	CASSLGQGREKLFF
TRBV5-1	TRBJ1-1	NA	NA	TGCGCCAGCAGCCAAGTGGGGGGGCCCACTGAAGCTTTCTTT	CASSQVGGPTEAFF
TRBV7-2	TRBJ1-6	NA	NA	TGTGCCAGCAGCCCAACAGTAAATTCACCCCTCCACTTT	CASSPTVNSPLHF
TRBV18	TRBJ1-2	NA	NA	TGTGCCAGCTCCAGCACTCCGCGGACGGAGGGAGGCTACACCTTC	CASSSTPRTEGGYTF
TRBV24-1	TRBJ2-7	NA	TRBD1	TGTGCCACCAGTGATCCTAGGACAGGGAGCTCCTACGAGCAGTACTTC	CATSDPRTGSSYEQYF
TRBV5-8	TRBJ1-5	NA	TRBD1	TGTGCCAGCAGCGTGACAGGGGGCCGTCAGCCCCAGCATTTT	CASSVTGGRQPQHF
TRBV12-3/TRBV12-4	TRBJ1-2	NA	TRBD1	TGTGCCAGCACCCGACAGGGGGGCGGCTACACCTTC	CASTRQGGGYTF
TRBV5-1	TRBJ2-3	NA	NA	TGCGCCAGCAGCTTGGGAGGGCGGGATACGCAGTATTTT	CASSLGGRDTQYF
TRBV4-1	TRBJ2-2	NA	TRBD1	TGCGCCAGCAGCCAAGATCTAGAGGACAGGGGGAACACCGGGGAGCTGTTTTTT	CASSQDLEDRGNTGELFF
TRBV7-9	TRBJ2-6	NA	NA	TGTGCCAGCAGCCCGGACAGCTATAGGGCCAACGTCCTGACTTTC	CASSPDSYRANVLTF
TRBV7-2	TRBJ1-1	NA	NA	TGTGCCAGCAGCCCTGGGGCTCCTAAGGTCGAATTCTTT	CASSPGAPKVEFF
TRBV4-1	TRBJ1-1	NA	TRBD1	TGCGCCAGCAGCCACCTCGCGGGGCAGGGGGCAACTGAAGCTTTCTTT	CASSHLAGQGATEAFF
TRBV11-2	TRBJ2-7	once	NA	TGTGCCAGCAGCTTAGGCCTAGAACGGCGCGACGAGCAGTACTTC	CASSLGLERRDEQYF
TRBV7-2	TRBJ2-3	NA	TRBD2	TGTGCCAGCAGCTCCGGCGGGAGGAGCACAGATACGCAGTATTTT	CASSSGGRSTDTQYF
TRBV5-6	TRBJ2-1	few	NA	TGTGCCAGCAGCCAAGGGACTTTCATAGGGCAGTTCTTC	CASSQGTFIGQFF
TRBV19	TRBJ2-1	NA	TRBD2	TGTGCCAGTAGTCTCCCTAGTAGGACTAGGGGAAATGAGCAGTTCTTC	CASSLPSRTRGNEQFF